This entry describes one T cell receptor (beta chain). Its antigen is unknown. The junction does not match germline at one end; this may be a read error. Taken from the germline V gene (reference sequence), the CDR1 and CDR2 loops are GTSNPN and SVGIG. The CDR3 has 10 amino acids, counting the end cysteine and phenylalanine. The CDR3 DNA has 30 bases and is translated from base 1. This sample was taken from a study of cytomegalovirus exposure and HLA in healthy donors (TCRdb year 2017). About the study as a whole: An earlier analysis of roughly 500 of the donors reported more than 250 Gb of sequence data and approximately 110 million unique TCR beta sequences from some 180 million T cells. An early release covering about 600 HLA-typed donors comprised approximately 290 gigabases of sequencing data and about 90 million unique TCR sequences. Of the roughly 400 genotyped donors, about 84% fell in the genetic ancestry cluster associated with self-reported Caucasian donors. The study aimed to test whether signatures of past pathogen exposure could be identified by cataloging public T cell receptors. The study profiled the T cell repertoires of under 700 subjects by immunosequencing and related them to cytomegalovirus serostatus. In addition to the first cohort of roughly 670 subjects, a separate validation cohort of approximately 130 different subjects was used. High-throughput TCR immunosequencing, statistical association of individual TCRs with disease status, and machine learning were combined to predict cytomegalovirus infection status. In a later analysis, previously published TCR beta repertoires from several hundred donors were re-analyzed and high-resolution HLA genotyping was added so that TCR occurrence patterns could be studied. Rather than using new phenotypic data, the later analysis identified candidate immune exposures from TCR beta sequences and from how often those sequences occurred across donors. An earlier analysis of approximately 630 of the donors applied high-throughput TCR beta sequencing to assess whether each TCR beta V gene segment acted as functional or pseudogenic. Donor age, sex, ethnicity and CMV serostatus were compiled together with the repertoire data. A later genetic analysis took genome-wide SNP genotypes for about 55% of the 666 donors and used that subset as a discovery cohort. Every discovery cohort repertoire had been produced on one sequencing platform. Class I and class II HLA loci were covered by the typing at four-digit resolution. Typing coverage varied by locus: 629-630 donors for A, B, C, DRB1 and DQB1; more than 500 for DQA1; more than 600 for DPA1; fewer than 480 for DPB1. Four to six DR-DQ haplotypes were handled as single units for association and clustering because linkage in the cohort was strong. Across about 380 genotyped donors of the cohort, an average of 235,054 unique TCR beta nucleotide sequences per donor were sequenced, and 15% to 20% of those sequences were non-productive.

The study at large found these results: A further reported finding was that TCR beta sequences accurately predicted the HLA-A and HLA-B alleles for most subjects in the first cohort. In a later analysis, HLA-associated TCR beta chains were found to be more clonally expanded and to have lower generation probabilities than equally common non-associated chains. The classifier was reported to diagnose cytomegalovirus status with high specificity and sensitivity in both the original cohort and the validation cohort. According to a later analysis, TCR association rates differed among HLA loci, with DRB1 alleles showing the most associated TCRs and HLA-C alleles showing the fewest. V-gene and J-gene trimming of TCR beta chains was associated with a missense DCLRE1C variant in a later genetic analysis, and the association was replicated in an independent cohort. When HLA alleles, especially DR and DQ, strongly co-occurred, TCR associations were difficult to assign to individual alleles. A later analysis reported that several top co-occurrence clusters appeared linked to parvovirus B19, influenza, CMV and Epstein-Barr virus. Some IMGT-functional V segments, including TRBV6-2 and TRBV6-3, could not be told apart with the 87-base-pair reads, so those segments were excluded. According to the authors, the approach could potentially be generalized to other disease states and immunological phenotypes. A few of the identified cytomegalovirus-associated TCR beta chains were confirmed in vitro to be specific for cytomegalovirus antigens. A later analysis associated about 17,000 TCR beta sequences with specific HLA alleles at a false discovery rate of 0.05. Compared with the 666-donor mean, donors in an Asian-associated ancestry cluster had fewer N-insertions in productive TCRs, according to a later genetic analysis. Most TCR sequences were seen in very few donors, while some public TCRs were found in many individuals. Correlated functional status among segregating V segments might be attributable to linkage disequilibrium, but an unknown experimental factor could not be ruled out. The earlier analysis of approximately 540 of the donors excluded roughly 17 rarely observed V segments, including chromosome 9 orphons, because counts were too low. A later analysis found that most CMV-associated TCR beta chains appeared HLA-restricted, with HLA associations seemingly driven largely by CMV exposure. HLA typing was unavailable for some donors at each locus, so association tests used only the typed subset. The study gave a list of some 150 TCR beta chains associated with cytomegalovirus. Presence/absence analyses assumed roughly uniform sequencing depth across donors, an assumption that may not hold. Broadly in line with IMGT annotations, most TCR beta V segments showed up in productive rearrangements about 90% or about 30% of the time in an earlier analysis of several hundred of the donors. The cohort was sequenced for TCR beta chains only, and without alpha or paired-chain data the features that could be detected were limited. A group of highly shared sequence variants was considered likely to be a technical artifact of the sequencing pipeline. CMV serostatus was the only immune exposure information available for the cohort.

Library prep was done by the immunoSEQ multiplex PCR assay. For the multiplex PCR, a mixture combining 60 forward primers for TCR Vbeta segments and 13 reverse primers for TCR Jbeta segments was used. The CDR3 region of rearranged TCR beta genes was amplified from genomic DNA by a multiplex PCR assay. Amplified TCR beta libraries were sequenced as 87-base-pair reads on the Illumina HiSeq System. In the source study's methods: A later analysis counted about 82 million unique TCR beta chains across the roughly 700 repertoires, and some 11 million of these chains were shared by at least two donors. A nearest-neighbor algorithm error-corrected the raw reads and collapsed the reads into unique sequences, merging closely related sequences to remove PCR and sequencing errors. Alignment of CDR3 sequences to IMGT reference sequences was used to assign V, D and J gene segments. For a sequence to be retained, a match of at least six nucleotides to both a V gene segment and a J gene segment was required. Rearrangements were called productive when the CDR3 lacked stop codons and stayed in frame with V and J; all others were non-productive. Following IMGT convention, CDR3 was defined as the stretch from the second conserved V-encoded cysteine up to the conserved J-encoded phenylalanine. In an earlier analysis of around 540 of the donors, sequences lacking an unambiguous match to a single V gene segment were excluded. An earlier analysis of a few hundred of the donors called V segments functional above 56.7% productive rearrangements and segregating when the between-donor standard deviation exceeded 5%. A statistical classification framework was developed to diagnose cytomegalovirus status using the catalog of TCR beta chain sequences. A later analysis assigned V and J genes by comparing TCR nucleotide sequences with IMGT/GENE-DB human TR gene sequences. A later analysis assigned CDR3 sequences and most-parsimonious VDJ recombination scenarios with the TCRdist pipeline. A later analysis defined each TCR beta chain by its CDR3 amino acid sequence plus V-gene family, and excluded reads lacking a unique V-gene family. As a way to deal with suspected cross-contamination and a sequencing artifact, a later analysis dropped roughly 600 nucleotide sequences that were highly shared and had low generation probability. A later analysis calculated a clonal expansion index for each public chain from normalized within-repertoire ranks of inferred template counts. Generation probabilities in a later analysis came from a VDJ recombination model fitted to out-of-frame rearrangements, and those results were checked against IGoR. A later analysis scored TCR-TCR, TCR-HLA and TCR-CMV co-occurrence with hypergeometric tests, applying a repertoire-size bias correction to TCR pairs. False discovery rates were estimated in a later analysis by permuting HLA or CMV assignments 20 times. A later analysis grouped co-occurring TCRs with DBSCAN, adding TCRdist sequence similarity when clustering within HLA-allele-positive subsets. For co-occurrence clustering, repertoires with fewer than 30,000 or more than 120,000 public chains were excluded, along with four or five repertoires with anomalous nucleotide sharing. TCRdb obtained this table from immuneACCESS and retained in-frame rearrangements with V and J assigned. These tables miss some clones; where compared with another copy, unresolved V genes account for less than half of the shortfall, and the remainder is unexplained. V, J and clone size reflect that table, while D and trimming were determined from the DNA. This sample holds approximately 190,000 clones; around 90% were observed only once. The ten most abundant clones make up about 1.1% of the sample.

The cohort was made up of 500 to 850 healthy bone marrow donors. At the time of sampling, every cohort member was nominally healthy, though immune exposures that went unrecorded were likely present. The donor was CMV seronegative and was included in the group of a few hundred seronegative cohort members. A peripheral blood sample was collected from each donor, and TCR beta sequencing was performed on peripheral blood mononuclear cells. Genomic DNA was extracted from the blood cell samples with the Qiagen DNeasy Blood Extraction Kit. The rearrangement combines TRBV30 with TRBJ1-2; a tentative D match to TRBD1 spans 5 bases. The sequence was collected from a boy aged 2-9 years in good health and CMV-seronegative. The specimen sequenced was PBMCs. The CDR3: CAWRQGEVAF. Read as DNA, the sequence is TGTGCCTGGAGACAAGGGGAGGTGGCCTTC.